The entry below gives a single T cell receptor beta chain sequence along with its context. Sequenced by immunoSEQ multiplex PCR; TCRdb stores in-frame clones only, minus some. This repertoire shows under 90,000 clones, about 92% found once; its top ten account for around 0.18%. The CDR3 contains 19 residues. This sample is drawn from a study of OX40 agonist ivuxolimab in advanced cancers. In the study overall: Those enrolled were approximately 87% male, with a mean age of 60 years and ages from 23 to 79. Three patients got partial responses; one had hepatocellular carcinoma and two had cutaneous melanoma.

The J gene is TRBJ2-6, the V gene TRBV21-1; the table calls TRBD1, which could not be checked here. TRBV21-1 is classified as a pseudogene. Specimen: CD4+ or CD8+ T cells sorted from blood, collected in a trial of the OX40 agonist ivuxolimab. The receptor was isolated from an adult with an advanced solid tumor such as melanoma, head and neck, liver or kidney cancer. The CDR3 loop reads CASSKRSPGQGVGANVLTF. The CDR3 coding sequence is TGTGCCAGCAGCAAAAGGAGCCCGGGACAGGGGGTTGGGGCCAACGTCCTGACTTTC.